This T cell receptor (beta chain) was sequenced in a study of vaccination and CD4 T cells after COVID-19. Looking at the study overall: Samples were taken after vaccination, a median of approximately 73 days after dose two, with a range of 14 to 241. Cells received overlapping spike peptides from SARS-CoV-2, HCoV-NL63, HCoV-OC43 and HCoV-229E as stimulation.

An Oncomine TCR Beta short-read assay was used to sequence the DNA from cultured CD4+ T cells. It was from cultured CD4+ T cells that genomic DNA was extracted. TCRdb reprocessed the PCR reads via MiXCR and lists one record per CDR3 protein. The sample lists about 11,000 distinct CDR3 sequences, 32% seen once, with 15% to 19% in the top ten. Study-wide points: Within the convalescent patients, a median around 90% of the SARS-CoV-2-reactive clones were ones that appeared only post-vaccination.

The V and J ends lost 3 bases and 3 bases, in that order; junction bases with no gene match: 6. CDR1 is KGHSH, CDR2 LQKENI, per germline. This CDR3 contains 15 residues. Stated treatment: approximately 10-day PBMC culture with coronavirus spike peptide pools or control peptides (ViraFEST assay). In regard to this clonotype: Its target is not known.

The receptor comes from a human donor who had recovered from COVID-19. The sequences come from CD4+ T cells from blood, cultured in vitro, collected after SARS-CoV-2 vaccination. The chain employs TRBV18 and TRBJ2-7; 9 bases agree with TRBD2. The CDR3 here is CASSPLAGVVYEQYF. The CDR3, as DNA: TGTGCCAGCTCACCTTTAGCGGGAGTAGTCTACGAGCAGTACTTC.